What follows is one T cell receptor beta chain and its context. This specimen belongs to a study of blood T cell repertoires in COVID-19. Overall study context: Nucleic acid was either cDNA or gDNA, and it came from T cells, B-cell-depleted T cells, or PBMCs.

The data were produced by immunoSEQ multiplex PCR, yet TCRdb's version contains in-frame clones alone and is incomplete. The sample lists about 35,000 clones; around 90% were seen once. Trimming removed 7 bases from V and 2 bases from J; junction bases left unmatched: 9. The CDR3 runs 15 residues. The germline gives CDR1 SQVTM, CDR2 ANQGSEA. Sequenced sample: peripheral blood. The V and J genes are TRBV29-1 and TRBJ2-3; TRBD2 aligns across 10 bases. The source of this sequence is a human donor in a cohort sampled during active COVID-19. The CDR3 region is CSAGTLAGVTDTQYF. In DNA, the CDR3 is TGCAGCGCGGGGACCCTAGCGGGAGTCACAGATACGCAGTATTTT.